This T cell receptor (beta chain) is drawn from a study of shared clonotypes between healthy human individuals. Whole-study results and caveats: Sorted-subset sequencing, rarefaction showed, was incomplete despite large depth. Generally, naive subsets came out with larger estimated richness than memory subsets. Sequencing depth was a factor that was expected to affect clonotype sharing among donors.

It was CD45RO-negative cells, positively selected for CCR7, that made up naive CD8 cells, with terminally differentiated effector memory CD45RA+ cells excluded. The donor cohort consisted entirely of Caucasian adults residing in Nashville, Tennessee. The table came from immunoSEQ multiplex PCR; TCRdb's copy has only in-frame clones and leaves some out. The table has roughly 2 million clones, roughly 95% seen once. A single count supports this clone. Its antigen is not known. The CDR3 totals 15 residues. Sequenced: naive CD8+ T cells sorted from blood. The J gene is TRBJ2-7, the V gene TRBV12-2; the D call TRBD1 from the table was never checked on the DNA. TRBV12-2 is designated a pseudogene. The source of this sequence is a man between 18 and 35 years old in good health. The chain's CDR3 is CASRIGTFGNYEQYF. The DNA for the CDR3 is TGTGCAAGTCGTATTGGGACATTTGGTAACTACGAGCAGTACTTC.